The next 11 T cell receptor beta chains were all read from a single sample in a study of CD8 T cells in Susac syndrome. Random hexamers primed reverse transcription of roughly 0.5 to 1 ug RNA. TCRdb reprocessed the immunoSEQ multiplex PCR reads via MiXCR and lists one record per CDR3 protein. The table shows approximately 190,000 distinct CDR3 sequences, with about 96% occurring only once. The sequenced sample was CD4+ T cells from PBMCs. The receptor source for this set is a human donor with multiple sclerosis.

The CDR3 protein is CSAIKAGVKEQYF. The CDR3, as DNA: TGCAGTGCTATCAAGGCGGGAGTGAAAGAGCAGTACTTC. The chain combines TRBV20-1 with TRBJ2-7; the match to TRBD2 covers 7 bases. Trimming cost V 4 bases and J 7 bases; bases outside gene matches: 10. CDR1 DFQATT and CDR2 SNEGSKA come from the germline V gene (reference sequence). The CDR3 loop spans 13 amino acids.

CDR3 coding DNA: TGTGCCAGCCGAACAGGCTATGGCTACACCTTC. Amino acid sequence: CASRTGYGYTF. The chain employs TRBV11-2 and TRBJ1-2, with D perhaps matching TRBD1 (5 bases). The CDR3 extends over 11 amino acids. Trimming took off 8 bases at V and 4 bases at J, with 8 bases between the two ends. Germline assignment: CDR1 SGHAT and CDR2 FQNNGV.

This clonotype turned up a few times. This chain uses TRBV2 with TRBJ2-3, with 12 bases that match TRBD2. The CDR3 consists of 14 residues. The V segment lost 8 bases and the J segment 0 bases; nucleotides outside the gene matches: 0. From germline, CDR1 is SNHLY and CDR2 FYNNEI. The CDR3 is CASGTSGSTDTQYF. The CDR3 DNA sequence: TGTGCCAGCGGGACTAGCGGGAGCACAGATACGCAGTATTTT.

V is TRBV20-1 and J is TRBJ2-7; 7 nucleotides agree with TRBD1. The V segment lost 3 bases and the J segment 2 bases; nucleotides outside the gene matches: 1. Germline CDR1 is DFQATT and CDR2 is SNEGSKA (reference sequence). The CDR3 totals 12 residues. The DNA for the CDR3 is TGCAGTGCTAGTGGGACAGCCTACGAGCAGTACTTC. Its translation: CSASGTAYEQYF.

The V call is TRBV7-8, the J call TRBJ2-3; D gene uncertain. This CDR3 region has 16 residues. V lost 4 bases, J lost 3 bases, and 17 bases lay in between. Germline-derived CDR1 and CDR2 are SGHVS and FQNEAQ. This CDR3 is CASSSPRLAYTDTQYF. The CDR3 nucleotides read TGTGCCAGCAGCTCGCCGCGACTGGCCTATACAGATACGCAGTATTTT.

The chain employs TRBV29-1 and TRBJ1-3, with no clear D. The length of the CDR3 is 12 residues. Germline CDR1 reads SQVTM; CDR2 reads ANQGSEA. V dropped 4 bases and J dropped 1 base, with 5 bases sitting between them. The CDR3 nucleotides read TGCAGCGTTGCCGCATCTGGAAACACCATATATTTT. The encoded protein is CSVAASGNTIYF. The full variable domain, with the rest looked up from reference TRBV29-1 and TRBJ1-3, is SAVISQKPSRDICQRGTSLTIQCQVDSQVTMMFWYRQQPGQSLTLIATANQGSEATYESGFVIDKFPISRPNLTFSTLTVSNMSPEDSSIYLCSVAASGNTIYFGEGSWLTVV.

This clonotype appeared once. The V gene is TRBV7-9, the J gene TRBJ2-6; D not resolved. Looked up from germline, CDR1 is SEHNR and CDR2 is FQNEAQ (reference sequence). The CDR3 has 15 residues. Between the trimmed V and J ends, which lost 4 bases and 0 bases, there was a span of 7 bases. The CDR3 here is CASSSRYSGANVLTF. The DNA for the CDR3 is TGTGCCAGCAGCTCTCGATACTCTGGGGCCAACGTCCTGACTTTC.

V gene TRBV3-1 combines with J gene TRBJ2-4; TRBD2 is a possible D gene (5 bases). Between the trimmed V and J ends, which lost 0 bases and 6 bases, there was a span of 15 bases. Germline V gives CDR1 LGHDT, CDR2 YNNKEL (reference sequence). The CDR3 runs 16 residues. The CDR3 DNA is TGTGCCAGCAGCCAAGATACGGCCTCTGGGAGAAACATTCAGTACTTC. This sequence encodes CASSQDTASGRNIQYF.

This sequence joins TRBV5-1 and TRBJ2-7; possible D gene TRBD1, 5 bases. The V end was cut by 1 base, the J end by 6 bases, with 14 bases between. Germline V CDR1 and CDR2: SGHRS, YFSETQ. This CDR3 region has 14 residues. In nucleotides, the CDR3 is TGCGCCAGCAGCTTGTATGGCAGGGCAGGCGAGCAGTACTTC. This gives the protein CASSLYGRAGEQYF.

The J gene is TRBJ1-1, the V gene TRBV7-9; tentatively, D is TRBD1 (5 bases). Trimming cost V 3 bases and J 0 bases, with 11 bases left between them. Per germline, CDR1 SEHNR and CDR2 FQNEAQ (reference sequence). The CDR3 runs 15 residues. The CDR3 DNA sequence: TGTGCCAGCAGCTTGACAGAGAACGTGAACACTGAAGCTTTCTTT. Protein sequence: CASSLTENVNTEAFF.

For the CDR3, the DNA is TGTGCCAGCTCACCCCCGACAGGGGGGAGAGAGACCCAGTACTTC. Protein sequence: CASSPPTGGRETQYF. J is TRBJ2-5 and V is TRBV18, with TRBD1 matching 9 bases. V was pared by 3 bases and J by 4 bases, with 6 bases of the junction left unmatched. Looked up from germline, CDR1 is KGHSH and CDR2 is LQKENI. The CDR3 extends over 15 amino acids.